The 32 T cell receptor beta chains listed next were all sequenced from one sample in a study of beta chain features in type 1 diabetes. Every bit of the isolated RNA underwent reverse transcription, so sequencing read expressed TCRB transcripts. Method: immunoSEQ multiplex PCR; TCRdb's copy keeps in-frame clones and lacks some. The sample contains a few hundred thousand clones, roughly 13% of which appear only once. Findings of the study overall: Type 1 diabetes patients showed a moderate but significant shortening of TCRB CDR3s in all four CD4+ subsets.

What these receptors recognize is not known. Input material: naive CD4+ T cells from blood. The receptor source for this set is a woman between 18 and 29 years old with type 1 diabetes.

This clone has only a few counts. The chain joins TRBV7-9 to TRBJ2-7; D is perhaps TRBD2 (6 bases). Deletions cut 4 bases from V and 1 base from J, with 17 bases between. CDR1 and CDR2 from the germline V gene are SEHNR and FQNEAQ (reference sequence). The CDR3 extends over 16 amino acids. The CDR3, as DNA: TGTGCCAGCAGCTCCCCGGAGGGAACGGGGTCCTACGAGCAGTACTTC. It specifies CASSSPEGTGSYEQYF.

This chain joins TRBV29-1 and TRBJ1-2, with D possibly TRBD1 on 6 matching bases. This CDR3 comprises 13 residues. Germline loops: CDR1 SQVTM, CDR2 ANQGSEA. This chain's CDR3 is CSFRDISNYGYTF. The CDR3 bases are TGCAGTTTCAGGGACATTTCTAACTATGGCTACACCTTC. Looking up the rest from reference TRBV29-1 and TRBJ1-2 gives the full variable domain: SAVISQKPSRDICQRGTSLTIQCQVDSQVTMMFWYRQQPGQSLTLIATANQGSEATYESGFVIDKFPISRPNLTFSTLTVSNMSPEDSSIYLCSFRDISNYGYTFGSGTRLTVV.

V gene TRBV4-1 combines with J gene TRBJ2-7, with D maybe TRBD1 (5 bases). The V gene lost 3 bases and the J gene lost 1 base, with 10 bases spanning the gap. The germline gives CDR1 MGHRA, CDR2 YSYEKL. This CDR3 comprises 14 residues. CDR3 sequence reads: CASSHQTESYEQYF. In DNA, the CDR3 is TGCGCCAGCAGCCACCAGACAGAGTCCTACGAGCAGTACTTC.

With respect to this clone: The identical CDR3 is also encoded by other nucleotide sequences in the sample. J is TRBJ2-7 and V is TRBV7-9, with 7 bases lining up with TRBD2. CDR1 is SEHNR, CDR2 FQNEAQ, per germline (reference sequence). This CDR3 spans 14 amino acids. The ends lost 1 base at V and 1 base at J; junction bases unmatched: 1. The CDR3 spells CASSLGAGSYEQYF. CDR3 nucleotide sequence: TGTGCCAGCAGCTTAGGAGCGGGGTCCTACGAGCAGTACTTC. Complete variable domain (other parts from reference TRBV7-9 and TRBJ2-7): DTGVSQNPRHKITKRGQNVTFRCDPISEHNRLYWYRQTLGQGPEFLTYFQNEAQLEKSRLLSDRFSAERPKGSFSTLEIQRTEQGDSAMYLCASSLGAGSYEQYFGPGTRLTVT.

J is TRBJ2-3 and V is TRBV18; possibly TRBD1 for D (5 bases). V lost 3 bases to trimming and J lost 4 bases, with 11 bases between them. Germline CDR1 is KGHSH and CDR2 is LQKENI. The length of the CDR3 is 14 residues. The CDR3 coding sequence is TGTGCCAGCTCACCGGTCAGGGTGGCAGATACGCAGTATTTT. This gives the protein CASSPVRVADTQYF. Together with reference TRBV18 and TRBJ2-3, the CDR3 gives the full variable domain: NAGVMQNPRHLVRRRGQEARLRCSPMKGHSHVYWYRQLPEEGLKFMVYLQKENIIDESGMPKERFSAEFPKEGPSILRIQQVVRGDSAAYFCASSPVRVADTQYFGPGTRLTVL.

The chain links TRBV6-5 to TRBJ1-6; 7 bases agree with TRBD1. This CDR3 has 15 amino acids. With V trimmed by 5 bases and J by 8 bases, 9 bases remained unmatched. The germline gives CDR1 MNHEY, CDR2 SVGAGI. CDR3 sequence (DNA): TGTGCCAGCAGTACCCAGACAGGGAATCATTCACCCCTCCACTTT. Translation: CASSTQTGNHSPLHF.

This clone was recorded a few times. The chain carries TRBV4-2 and TRBJ2-7; TRBD2 is a possible D gene (8 bases). CDR1 is LGHNA and CDR2 is YNFKEQ in the germline V gene. This CDR3 is built from 15 residues. V was trimmed by 2 bases and J by 11 bases, leaving 22 bases between them. This chain's CDR3 is CASSQTPTSARGEYF. The DNA for the CDR3 is TGTGCCAGCAGCCAAACTCCGACTAGCGCCAGGGGGGAGTACTTC.

The chain combines TRBV10-3 with TRBJ2-1, with 9 bases aligning to TRBD2. The CDR3 is 15 residues long. Unmatched junction bases numbered 4, after V lost 5 bases and J lost 2 bases. Germline V CDR1 and CDR2: ENHRY, SYGVKD. The CDR3 loop is CAISIAGATYNEQFF. The CDR3 DNA reads TGTGCCATCAGTATAGCGGGAGCAACCTACAATGAGCAGTTCTTC.

The J gene is TRBJ2-5, the V gene TRBV19, with TRBD1 matching 8 bases. The CDR3 totals 15 residues. Trimming took 7 bases from V and 1 from J; bases not matched to a gene: 8. Germline V CDR1 and CDR2: LNHDA, SQIVND (reference sequence). CDR3 sequence (DNA): TGTGCCAGTATGAGCTGGCAGGGGGCCCAAGAGACCCAGTACTTC. As protein: CASMSWQGAQETQYF.

The chain uses TRBV7-2 and TRBJ1-1; D is perhaps TRBD1 (5 bases). The CDR3 is 15 amino acids. CDR1 SGHTA and CDR2 FQGNSA come from the germline V gene. V was pared by 7 bases and J by 0 bases, with 15 bases between. CDR3 in DNA: TGTGCCAGCACCACCGTAGGGGTCATGAACACTGAAGCTTTCTTT. Its translation: CASTTVGVMNTEAFF.

V usage is TRBV2 and J usage is TRBJ2-1, with 10 bases fitting TRBD2. Germline V CDR1 and CDR2: SNHLY, FYNNEI. V lost 5 bases to trimming and J lost 2 bases; unmatched junction nucleotides: 3. The CDR3 runs 15 residues. CDR3 sequence reads: CASSTSGAPYNEQFF. The CDR3 nucleotides are TGTGCCAGCAGTACTAGCGGGGCTCCCTACAATGAGCAGTTCTTC.

This clone occurred a few times. The chain couples TRBV5-7 to TRBJ1-2, with no clear D. TRBV5-7 is recorded as an ORF, its role being uncertain. The CDR3 runs to 17 residues. The germline V and J ends were trimmed by 1 base and 1 base, with 17 bases remaining between them. For the CDR3, the DNA is TGTGCCAGCAGCTTGCACGCCGGGAGGAACTTTAACTATGGCTACACCTTC. Protein: CASSLHAGRNFNYGYTF.

With regard to this clone: The DNA is omitted, as the CDR3 cannot be located on it reliably, and the CDR3 follows TCRdb's listing. This chain uses TRBV25-1 with TRBJ1-6. Per germline, CDR1 MGHDK and CDR2 SYGVNS. The CDR3 spans 15 residues, counting both ends. CDR3 in amino acids: CASSTSGWANSPLHF.

This chain joins TRBV19 and TRBJ1-1; possible D gene TRBD1, 6 bases. V gave up 7 bases and J gave up 0 bases, with 21 bases separating them. Germline CDR1 is LNHDA and CDR2 is SQIVND (reference sequence). The CDR3 spans 17 residues. CDR3 region: CASTRQAAPVVNTEAFF. CDR3 bases: TGTGCCAGTACTAGACAGGCAGCGCCTGTGGTGAACACTGAAGCTTTCTTT.

The V gene is TRBV29-1, the J gene TRBJ2-5; 9 bases fit TRBD2. The V and J ends lost 6 bases and 4 bases, in that order; junction bases with no gene match: 6. Germline CDR1 reads SQVTM; CDR2 reads ANQGSEA. This CDR3 is built from 13 residues. The CDR3 region is CSVPQTSGETQYF. The CDR3 DNA follows: TGCAGCGTACCGCAGACTAGCGGAGAGACCCAGTACTTC.

This clone appeared a few times. The chain carries TRBV5-1 and TRBJ2-2; 8 bases match TRBD1. CDR1 is SGHRS and CDR2 is YFSETQ in the germline V gene. This CDR3 region has 14 residues. With 4 bases clipped from V and 6 bases from J, the junction kept 5 bases outside the gene matches. The CDR3 loop is CASSADRGAGELFF. The CDR3 nucleotides read TGCGCCAGCAGCGCCGACAGGGGCGCCGGGGAGCTGTTTTTT.

This clone was seen a handful of times. The genes are TRBV30 and TRBJ1-1; no clear D. The V and J ends lost 4 bases and 1 base respectively, with 16 bases between them. Looked up from germline, CDR1 is GTSNPN and CDR2 is SVGIG (reference sequence). The CDR3 has 15 amino acids. CDR3: CAWTLPGVSNTEAFF. CDR3 sequence (DNA): TGTGCCTGGACCCTCCCCGGAGTGTCGAACACTGAAGCTTTCTTT.

The chain couples TRBV2 to TRBJ2-5, with 7 nucleotides matching TRBD2. Trimming at V came to 7 bases and at J to 4 bases, leaving 0 bases not matched to a gene. This CDR3 contains 11 residues. Germline lookup yields CDR1 SNHLY and CDR2 FYNNEI. The CDR3 loop is CASTGGETQYF. The DNA for the CDR3 is TGTGCCAGCACGGGAGGAGAGACCCAGTACTTC.

The CDR3 here is CASSVRPDEQYF. The CDR3 region has the DNA TGTGCCAGCTCGGTCAGGCCGGACGAGCAGTACTTC. The V gene is TRBV28, the J gene TRBJ2-7; D not resolved. This CDR3 comprises 12 residues. V was trimmed by 8 bases and J by 5 bases, leaving 13 bases between them. Germline V CDR1 and CDR2: MDHEN, SYDVKM.

This rearrangement joins TRBV9 to TRBJ2-1; no definite D call. The CDR3 sequence is 12 residues long. Trimming stripped 3 bases from V and 7 bases from J, with 8 bases between. Germline V gene lookup returns CDR1 SGDLS and CDR2 YYNGEE. CDR3 coding DNA: TGTGCCAGCAGCGATCCAAAAAATGAGCAGTTCTTC. This sequence encodes CASSDPKNEQFF.

The CDR3 DNA reads as TGCGCCAGCAGTCTAGTAGGGGTGGGCACTGAAGCTTTCTTT. Translated, it gives CASSLVGVGTEAFF. The J gene is TRBJ1-1, the V gene TRBV23-1, with D maybe TRBD1 (5 bases). Being an ORF, TRBV23-1 has a function that is uncertain. The CDR3 spans 14 residues. The V end lost 4 bases, the J end lost 4 bases, and 13 bases lay between the germline ends.

This clone was seen only a few times. The rearrangement links TRBV30 to TRBJ1-1; D ambiguous. The CDR3 length is 13 residues. The germline V gene has CDR1 GTSNPN and CDR2 SVGIG (reference sequence). V was cut by 1 base and J by 4 bases, with 10 bases left in between. DNA of the CDR3: TGTGCCTGGAGTGGGTCCGGGAGCACTGAAGCTTTCTTT. Its translation is CAWSGSGSTEAFF.

The DNA of the CDR3 is TGTGCCAGTAGTACACTATGGAATACGCAGTATTTT. Its protein is CASSTLWNTQYF. The chain is built from TRBV19 and TRBJ2-3, with unresolved D. The CDR3 length is 12 residues. Per the germline V gene, CDR1 is LNHDA and CDR2 is SQIVND (reference sequence). The V gene lost 4 bases and the J gene lost 7 bases, with 9 bases spanning the gap.

This clone appeared a few times. This chain joins TRBV7-2 and TRBJ1-2, with a tentative D call TRBD1 (5 bases). Germline lookup yields CDR1 SGHTA and CDR2 FQGNSA. The V end was cut by 6 bases, the J end by 3 bases, with 14 bases between. The CDR3 contains 14 residues. CDR3 residues: CASRLADSDYGYTF. DNA for the CDR3: TGTGCCAGCAGGCTTGCCGACAGTGACTATGGCTACACCTTC.

This clone was seen a handful of times. The J gene is TRBJ2-1, the V gene TRBV5-1; D not certain. This CDR3 comprises 14 residues. CDR1 is SGHRS and CDR2 is YFSETQ in the germline V gene. V lost 4 bases and J lost 0, with 8 bases in between. The CDR3 protein is CASSPPSSYNEQFF. The CDR3 coding sequence is TGCGCCAGCAGCCCACCGAGCTCCTACAATGAGCAGTTCTTC.

The CDR3 protein is CASGSQGIYEQYF. The CDR3 coding sequence is TGTGCTAGTGGGTCTCAGGGTATTTACGAGCAGTACTTC. The chain carries TRBV12-5 and TRBJ2-7; D may be TRBD1 (5 bases). V was cut by 6 bases and J by 4 bases, with 13 bases left in between. Germline V gene data show CDR1 as LGHNT and CDR2 as FRNRAP. This CDR3 contains 13 residues.

This chain joins TRBV19 and TRBJ2-7; TRBD1 is a possible D gene (5 bases). Trimming removed 5 bases at V and 0 bases at J, with 5 bases between. Germline-derived CDR1 and CDR2 are LNHDA and SQIVND (reference sequence). There are 12 residues in the CDR3. The CDR3, as DNA: TGTGCCAGTAGTGACAGCTCCTACGAGCAGTACTTC. Protein product: CASSDSSYEQYF.

This chain uses TRBV4-1 with TRBJ2-7; maybe TRBD2 (6 bases). The CDR3 length is 16 residues. Germline loops: CDR1 MGHRA, CDR2 YSYEKL. Trimming left V 0 bases short and J 6 bases short, with 18 bases between. The chain's CDR3 is CASSQDGAGRGTEQYF. The CDR3, as DNA: TGCGCCAGCAGCCAAGATGGAGCGGGCAGAGGGACCGAGCAGTACTTC.

The sample holds a few counts of this clone. The chain uses TRBV6-4 and TRBJ1-2; 8 bases agree with TRBD1. CDR3 length: 13 amino acids. The V segment lost 4 bases and the J segment 8 bases; nucleotides outside the gene matches: 6. In germline, CDR1 is MRHNA, CDR2 SNTAGT. For the CDR3, the DNA is TGTGCCAGCAGTGCAGGACAGGGCTTGGGCTACACCTTC. Protein product: CASSAGQGLGYTF.

The V and J genes are TRBV18 and TRBJ1-5, with D perhaps matching TRBD1 (6 bases). The germline V and J ends were trimmed by 3 bases and 0 bases, with 9 bases remaining between them. The CDR3 covers 15 residues. Looked up from germline, CDR1 is KGHSH and CDR2 is LQKENI. CDR3 loop: CASSPRTDSNQPQHF. The CDR3 nucleotides are TGTGCCAGCTCACCGAGGACAGATAGCAATCAGCCCCAGCATTTT.

In regard to this clone: Within the sample, other DNA sequences also encode this same CDR3. The genes are TRBV4-3 and TRBJ2-3; D is possibly TRBD2 (6 bases). Between the trimmed V and J ends, which lost 1 base and 1 base, there was a span of 9 bases. Germline CDR1 is LGHNA and CDR2 is YSLEER. There are 15 residues in the CDR3. The CDR3 protein is CASSQVGGGTDTQYF. The CDR3 nucleotides read TGCGCCAGCAGCCAAGTGGGGGGTGGCACAGATACGCAGTATTTT.

This clone was recorded a few times. The rearrangement links TRBV11-2 to TRBJ1-5; D is uncertain. Trimming stripped 0 bases from V and 5 bases from J, with 5 bases between. The CDR3 covers 13 residues. Germline V gene lookup returns CDR1 SGHAT and CDR2 FQNNGV. DNA for the CDR3: TGTGCCAGCAGCTTAGATCAGGATCAGCCCCAGCATTTT. The encoded protein is CASSLDQDQPQHF. The full variable domain, completed using reference TRBV11-2 and TRBJ1-5, is EAGVAQSPRYKIIEKRQSVAFWCNPISGHATLYWYQQILGQGPKLLIQFQNNGVVDDSQLPKDRFSAERLKGVDSTLKIQPAKLEDSAVYLCASSLDQDQPQHFGDGTRLSIL.